These 17 T cell receptor beta chains were sequenced from one sample in a study of human T cells and chemical hapten exposure. TCRdb reprocessed the RACE reads with MiXCR, giving one entry per CDR3 protein. The repertoire holds 100,000 or so distinct CDR3 sequences, with less than 45% as singletons. Time point of the sample: patch test 3, about 24 weeks after DPC sensitization. Treatment in this sample: therapeutic diphenylcyclopropenone sensitization with weekly scalp DPC. The sequencing used whole blood, collected in connection with sensitization to the hapten diphenylcyclopropenone (DPC). These receptors all stem from a middle-aged man with alopecia areata. Some clones in this sample may be carry-over from other donors' samples.

This clonotype occurred a few times. This chain connects TRBV18 to TRBJ1-1; D gene unclear. V was shortened by 2 bases and J by 4 bases, with 11 bases between the two germline ends. Germline lookup yields CDR1 KGHSH and CDR2 LQKENI. CDR3 length: 14 amino acids. CDR3 residues: CASSPTEGITEAFF. CDR3 DNA sequence: TGTGCCAGCTCACCAACGGAGGGTATCACTGAAGCTTTCTTT.

This clonotype was seen a few times. The chain is built from TRBV7-9 and TRBJ1-2; no clear D. V was pared by 7 bases and J by 3 bases, with 12 bases between. The CDR3 length is 13 residues. Germline CDR1 is SEHNR and CDR2 is FQNEAQ (reference sequence). CDR3 sequence (DNA): TGTGCCAGCAATTCGGAGCCCTACTATGGCTACACCTTC. Translation gives CASNSEPYYGYTF.

The V gene is TRBV12-3 or TRBV12-4, the J gene TRBJ2-3; D is possibly TRBD2 (5 bases). Trimming removed 1 base at V and 0 bases at J, with 8 bases between. This CDR3 comprises 15 residues. The CDR3 DNA follows: TGTGCCAGCAGTTTAGGGAGCGGTAGCACAGATACGCAGTATTTT. It specifies CASSLGSGSTDTQYF.

This clonotype came up a few times. V is TRBV28 and J is TRBJ1-2; possibly TRBD1 for D (6 bases). This CDR3 spans 14 amino acids. Germline V CDR1 and CDR2: MDHEN, SYDVKM. The germline V and J ends were trimmed by 9 bases and 3 bases, with 17 bases remaining between them. CDR3 sequence: CASRVQGGDYGYTF. The CDR3 DNA reads as TGTGCCAGTCGGGTACAGGGTGGGGACTATGGCTACACCTTC.

The rearrangement links TRBV6-2 or TRBV6-3 to TRBJ1-5; D uncertain. The CDR3 loop spans 12 amino acids. Germline V gene data show CDR1 as MNHEY and CDR2 as SVGEGT. V lost 8 bases, J lost 6 bases, and 11 bases lay in between. The CDR3 protein is CASQSGVQPQHF. Written as DNA, the CDR3 is TGTGCCAGCCAATCGGGAGTTCAGCCCCAGCATTTT.

The chain uses TRBV15 and TRBJ2-3; tentatively, D is TRBD1 (6 bases). The V gene's germline CDR1 is LNHNV and CDR2 YYDKDF (reference sequence). CDR3 size: 15 residues. The V end was cut by 5 bases, the J end by 0 bases, with 12 bases between. The CDR3 DNA reads as TGTGCCACCAGCTTGCGGACAGCTAGCACAGATACGCAGTATTTT. It codes for CATSLRTASTDTQYF.

The chain has TRBV6-5 and TRBJ2-3; 10 bases map to TRBD2. The V and J ends lost 0 bases and 2 bases, in that order; junction bases with no gene match: 8. Germline V gene sequence: CDR1 MNHEY, CDR2 SVGAGI. CDR3 size: 18 residues. CDR3 DNA: TGTGCCAGCAGTTACTCGTCTTTCAGCGGGAGGGTCACAGATACGCAGTATTTT. Its translation is CASSYSSFSGRVTDTQYF.

V and J are TRBV20-1 and TRBJ2-7; 8 bases agree with TRBD2. CDR3 length equals 15 residues. Trimming took 1 base from V and 1 from J; bases not matched to a gene: 6. Germline loops: CDR1 DFQATT, CDR2 SNEGSKA (reference sequence). The DNA for the CDR3 is TGCAGTGCTAGAGGTGGAAGCGGGAGTTCCTACGAGCAGTACTTC. Its translation: CSARGGSGSSYEQYF.

The gene calls are TRBV24-1 and TRBJ1-1, with TRBD1 as a possible D gene (5 bases). V was clipped by 5 bases and J by 6 bases, with 15 bases between them. The germline V gene encodes CDR1 KGHDR and CDR2 SFDVKD. This CDR3 has 14 amino acids. The DNA of the CDR3 is TGTGCCACCAGTGGCTCAGGGCTAGGGGCTGAAGCTTTCTTT. It specifies CATSGSGLGAEAFF.

This clonotype was picked up many times. This sequence joins TRBV20-1 and TRBJ1-1; TRBD1 is a possible D gene (6 bases). Trimming left V 0 bases short and J 0 bases short, with 14 bases between. This CDR3 has 16 residues. CDR1 and CDR2 from the germline V gene are DFQATT and SNEGSKA (reference sequence). The DNA of the CDR3 is TGCAGTGCTAGAGATTTGGCAGGGGCGATGAACACTGAAGCTTTCTTT. It yields the protein CSARDLAGAMNTEAFF.

This chain uses TRBV27 with TRBJ1-1, with D possibly matching TRBD1 (6 bases). This CDR3 comprises 14 residues. Germline V gene lookup returns CDR1 MNHEY and CDR2 SMNVEV (reference sequence). Trimming shortened V by 3 bases and J by 8 bases, and 16 bases separated the two germline ends. Here the CDR3 DNA reads TGTGCCAGCAGTTTCAGACAGGCCCGGCCGGAAGCTTTCTTT. Translation: CASSFRQARPEAFF.

The chain couples TRBV20-1 to TRBJ2-7; 7 nucleotides line up with TRBD2. Trimming removed 6 bases from V and 4 bases from J; junction bases left unmatched: 12. The CDR3 loop spans 14 amino acids. CDR1 is DFQATT, CDR2 SNEGSKA, per germline (reference sequence). Here the CDR3 reads CSASSGRARYEQYF. In DNA, the CDR3 is TGCAGTGCCTCCTCAGGGAGGGCCAGGTACGAGCAGTACTTC.

This clonotype appeared a few times. This chain connects TRBV7-2 to TRBJ1-5; a possible D gene is TRBD1 (5 bases). The CDR3 is 15 amino acids. CDR1 SGHTA and CDR2 FQGNSA come from the germline V gene. Deletions cut 6 bases from V and 0 bases from J, with 12 bases between. CDR3 amino acids: CASSRQHNSNQPQHF. DNA for the CDR3: TGTGCCAGCAGTCGACAGCACAATAGCAATCAGCCCCAGCATTTT.

The gene calls are TRBV5-1 and TRBJ2-2; D possibly uses TRBD1 or TRBD2 (6 bases each). Trimming took off 6 bases at V and 2 bases at J, with 14 bases between the two ends. Germline V lookup: CDR1 SGHRS, CDR2 YFSETQ. CDR3 size: 15 residues. As DNA, the CDR3 is TGCGCCAGCACGGGGGCGCGAGGAAACACCGGGGAGCTGTTTTTT. Protein product: CASTGARGNTGELFF.

This clonotype was seen only a few times. J is TRBJ2-3 and V is TRBV24-1, with D tentatively TRBD2 (6 bases). V was cut by 0 bases and J by 6 bases, with 12 bases left in between. Per germline, CDR1 KGHDR and CDR2 SFDVKD. This CDR3 has 15 residues. CDR3 coding DNA: TGTGCCACCAGTGATTTGTGGGACTTGGGGGATACGCAGTATTTT. Translated, it gives CATSDLWDLGDTQYF.

The chain couples TRBV7-2 to TRBJ2-1, with TRBD2 identical over 10 bases. CDR1 is SGHTA and CDR2 is FQGNSA in the germline V gene. The CDR3 extends over 14 amino acids. The ends lost 2 bases at V and 8 bases at J; junction bases unmatched: 3. The CDR3 loop is CASSLPSGGDEQFF. The CDR3 DNA reads TGTGCCAGCAGCTTACCTAGCGGGGGCGATGAGCAGTTCTTC.

The chain carries TRBV7-8 and TRBJ2-3; TRBD2 matches at 7 bases. Germline trimming cut 1 base from V and 4 bases from J; bases unmatched to any gene: 17. CDR3 length: 19 amino acids. CDR1 SGHVS and CDR2 FQNEAQ come from the germline V gene. This CDR3 is CASSLGVRLAVRAADTQYF. The CDR3 nucleotides read TGTGCCAGCAGCTTAGGCGTTCGGCTAGCGGTAAGGGCCGCAGATACGCAGTATTTT.